This T cell receptor (beta chain) was captured by sequencing in a study of T cells in localized non-small cell lung cancer. Method: immunoSEQ multiplex PCR; TCRdb's copy keeps in-frame clones and lacks some. The sample carries around 26,000 clones, under 95% recorded once. V lost 3 bases and J lost 5, with 7 bases in between. Germline V CDR1 and CDR2: KGHSH, LQKENI. The CDR3 is 12 residues long. This receptor was identified in an older female donor with stage II squamous cell lung carcinoma. The specimen comprised peripheral blood, sampled before any cancer treatment. This chain joins TRBV18 and TRBJ1-2; D ambiguous. The CDR3 is CASSPTAYGYTF. CDR3 nucleotide sequence: TGTGCCAGCTCACCTACGGCTTATGGCTACACCTTC.